This T cell receptor beta chain comes out of a study of CD8 T cells in acute hepatitis C reinfection. The overall study: CD8+ T cells specific for HCV NS3-1073 were sequenced. Study-wide results and limits: Preferential TRBV04 and TRBV06 usage appeared in all groups and was not explained by the naive pool. Chronically infected subjects had no follow-up NS3-1073 repertoires. Only TCRbeta was bulk sequenced, so alphabeta pairing is unknown.

Using immunoSEQ multiplex PCR, the repertoire was profiled, and TCRdb retains in-frame clones only, with some absent. The sample holds about 40,000 clones, 70% to 90% seen once. Regarding this clone: Antigen specificity is unknown.

Per germline, CDR1 SEHNR and CDR2 FQNEAQ (reference sequence). The CDR3 extends over 14 amino acids. The germline V and J ends were trimmed by 2 bases and 11 bases, with 18 bases remaining between them. Time point reported: naive CD8 control sorted from an acute-time-point sample. This chain joins TRBV7-9 and TRBJ1-1, with D possibly matching TRBD1 (6 bases). Source material: naive CD8+ T cells from PBMCs. The TCR sequence derives from a woman aged 18-30 years who spontaneously cleared hepatitis C infection. The CDR3 is CASSLTYGTIDAFF. The CDR3 DNA reads as TGTGCCAGCAGCTTAACCTATGGGACAATTGATGCTTTCTTT.